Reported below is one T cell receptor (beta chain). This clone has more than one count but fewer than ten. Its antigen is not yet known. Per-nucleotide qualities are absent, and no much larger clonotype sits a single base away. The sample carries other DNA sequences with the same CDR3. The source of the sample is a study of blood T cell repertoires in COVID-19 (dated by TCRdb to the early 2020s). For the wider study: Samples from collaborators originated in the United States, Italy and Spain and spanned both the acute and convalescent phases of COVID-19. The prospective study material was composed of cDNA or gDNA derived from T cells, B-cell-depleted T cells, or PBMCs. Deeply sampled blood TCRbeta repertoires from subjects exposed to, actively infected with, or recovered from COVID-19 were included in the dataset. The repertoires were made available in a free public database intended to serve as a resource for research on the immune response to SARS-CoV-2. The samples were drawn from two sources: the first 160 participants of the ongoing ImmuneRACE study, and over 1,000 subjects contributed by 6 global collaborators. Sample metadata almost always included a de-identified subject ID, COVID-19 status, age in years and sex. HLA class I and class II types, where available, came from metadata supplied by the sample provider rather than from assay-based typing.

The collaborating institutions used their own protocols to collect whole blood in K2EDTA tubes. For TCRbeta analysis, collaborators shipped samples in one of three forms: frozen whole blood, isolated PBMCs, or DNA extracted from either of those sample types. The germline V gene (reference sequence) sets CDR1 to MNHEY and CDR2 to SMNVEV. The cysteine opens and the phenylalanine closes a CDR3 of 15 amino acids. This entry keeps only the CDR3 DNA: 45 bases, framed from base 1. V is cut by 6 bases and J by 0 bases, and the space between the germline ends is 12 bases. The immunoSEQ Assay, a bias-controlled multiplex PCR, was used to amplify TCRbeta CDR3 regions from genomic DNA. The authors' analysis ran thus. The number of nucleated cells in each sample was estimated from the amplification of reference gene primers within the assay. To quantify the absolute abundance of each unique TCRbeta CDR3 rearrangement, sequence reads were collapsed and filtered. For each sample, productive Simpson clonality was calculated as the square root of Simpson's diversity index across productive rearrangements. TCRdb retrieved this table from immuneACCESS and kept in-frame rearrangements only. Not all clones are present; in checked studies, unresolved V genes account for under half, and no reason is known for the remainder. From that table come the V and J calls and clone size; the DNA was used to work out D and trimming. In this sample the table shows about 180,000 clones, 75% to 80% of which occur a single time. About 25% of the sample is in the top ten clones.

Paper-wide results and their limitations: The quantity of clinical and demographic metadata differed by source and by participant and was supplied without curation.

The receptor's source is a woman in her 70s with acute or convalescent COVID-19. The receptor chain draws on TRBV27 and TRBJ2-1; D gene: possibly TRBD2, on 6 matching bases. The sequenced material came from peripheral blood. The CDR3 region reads CASRLGGSSYNEQFF. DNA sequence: TGTGCCAGCAGACTTGGGGGGAGCTCCTACAATGAGCAGTTCTTC.